The subject of this entry is one T cell receptor (beta chain). Its antigen remains unknown. This specimen belongs to a study of T cell responses to AZD1222 COVID-19 vaccine. The ends were cut back, 3 bases at V and 3 bases at J, with 15 bases in the middle. Germline V CDR1 and CDR2: SGDLS, YYNGEE. The CDR3 contains 15 residues. The data were produced by immunoSEQ multiplex PCR, yet TCRdb's version contains in-frame clones alone and is incomplete. The table shows tens of thousands of clones, with approximately 80% occurring only once. Analyses pooled second doses at about 4 or about 12 weeks. Whole-study results and caveats: The sample set comprised mostly white British donors with more females, and clonal diversity was possibly underestimated.

This sequence originates from an adult who received the AZD1222 COVID-19 vaccine. The sequences come from peripheral blood, collected 28 days after the second AZD1222 dose. The rearrangement uses TRBV9 and TRBJ1-2; a weak D match, TRBD1 (5 bases). This chain's CDR3 is CASSAWTRAHYGYTF. As DNA, the CDR3 is TGTGCCAGCAGCGCTTGGACACGAGCCCACTATGGCTACACCTTC. Together with reference TRBV9 and TRBJ1-2, the CDR3 gives the full variable domain: DSGVTQTPKHLITATGQRVTLRCSPRSGDLSVYWYQQSLDQGLQFLIQYYNGEERAKGNILERFSAQQFPDLHSELNLSSLELGDSALYFCASSAWTRAHYGYTFGSGTRLTVV.